This TCR beta chain originates from a study of CD8 T cells in Susac syndrome. Reverse transcription used about 0.45 to 1 ug RNA and random hexamers. TCRdb redid the calling of the immunoSEQ multiplex PCR reads with MiXCR, one entry per CDR3 protein. The profile shows fewer than 150,000 distinct CDR3 sequences, around nine tenths of them singletons. Trimming took off 6 bases at V and 8 bases at J, with 20 bases between the two ends. From germline, CDR1 is MRHNA and CDR2 SNTAGT. This CDR3 is built from 15 residues. The chain carries TRBV6-4 and TRBJ2-1; D might be TRBD2 (5 bases). Sequencing was done on a sample of CD8+ T cells from PBMCs. The clonotype comes from a human donor with multiple sclerosis. In DNA, the CDR3 is TGTGCCAGCAGCCTACTAGGAAACTCTGGGGATGAGCAGTTCTTC. This sequence encodes CASSLLGNSGDEQFF.